Shown below are 24 T cell receptor beta chains from a single sample sequenced in a study of siplizumab effects on memory and regulatory T cells. Clones were sequenced by immunoSEQ multiplex PCR, and TCRdb holds only the in-frame ones, with some missing. Here the sample spans 50,000 to 70,000 clones, 95% to 98% being singletons. Input material: naive CD8+ T cells sorted from blood. All receptors derive from a human donor in good health.

The chain couples TRBV11-2 to TRBJ2-1; 8 nucleotides match TRBD1. V lost 6 bases to trimming and J lost 8 bases; unmatched junction nucleotides: 3. The CDR3 is made up of 12 amino acids. Per germline, CDR1 SGHAT and CDR2 FQNNGV. The CDR3 sequence: CASSPTGDEQFF. CDR3 in DNA: TGTGCCAGCAGTCCGACAGGGGATGAGCAGTTCTTC.

The chain carries TRBV4-2 and TRBJ1-2; TRBD1 matches 8 bases. The CDR3 totals 15 residues. The V segment lost 4 bases and the J segment 6 bases; nucleotides outside the gene matches: 10. CDR1 is LGHNA, CDR2 YNFKEQ, per germline. CDR3 residues: CASSPGQAVFDGYTF. CDR3 sequence (DNA): TGTGCCAGCAGCCCGGGACAGGCGGTCTTCGATGGCTACACCTTC.

This clone was found a few times. The chain links TRBV27 to TRBJ1-2; 7 nucleotides align to TRBD1. The J segment lost 3 bases and the V segment lost 4 bases, leaving 2 bases of the junction unmatched. Germline-derived CDR1 and CDR2 are MNHEY and SMNVEV (reference sequence). This CDR3 has 13 residues. CDR3 nucleotides: TGTGCCAGCAGTTCCGGGACAGACTATGGCTACACCTTC. Protein: CASSSGTDYGYTF.

The V call is TRBV6-1, the J call TRBJ1-5; D call uncertain. V was clipped by 6 bases and J by 4 bases, with 7 bases between them. The germline V gene encodes CDR1 MNHNS and CDR2 SASEGT. There are 12 residues in the CDR3. DNA for the CDR3: TGTGCCAGCAGAGAAAGGAATCAGCCCCAGCATTTT. Protein: CASRERNQPQHF.

The chain has TRBV19 and TRBJ1-5; D is uncertain. The CDR3 is made up of 12 amino acids. CDR1 and CDR2 from the germline V gene are LNHDA and SQIVND (reference sequence). With 4 bases removed from V and 6 bases from J, the gap between germline ends came to 7 bases. In DNA, the CDR3 is TGTGCCAGTAGTAGGGCGGTTCAGCCCCAGCATTTT. It translates to CASSRAVQPQHF. The entire variable domain, with the rest obtained from reference TRBV19 and TRBJ1-5, is as follows: DGGITQSPKYLFRKEGQNVTLSCEQNLNHDAMYWYRQDPGQGLRLIYYSQIVNDFQKGDIAEGYSVSREKKESFPLTVTSAQKNPTAFYLCASSRAVQPQHFGDGTRLSIL.

The chain combines TRBV28 with TRBJ1-6, with 8 bases matching TRBD1. The germline gives CDR1 MDHEN, CDR2 SYDVKM. V trimming: 8 bases; J trimming: 9 bases; junction bases outside the gene matches: 9. CDR3 length equals 14 residues. Here the CDR3 reads CASAMGTGGSPLHF. CDR3 bases: TGTGCCAGCGCAATGGGGACAGGTGGTTCACCCCTCCACTTT.

The V and J genes are TRBV9 and TRBJ2-5, with TRBD2 identical over 9 bases. V lost 0 bases, J lost 1 base, and 4 bases stayed unmatched. Germline V gene data show CDR1 as SGDLS and CDR2 as YYNGEE. The CDR3 covers 16 residues. The CDR3, as DNA: TGTGCCAGCAGCGTAGTGCTAGCGGGGACCCAAGAGACCCAGTACTTC. It specifies CASSVVLAGTQETQYF.

CDR3 coding DNA: TGTGCCAGCAGTTTGTTAGGGGCGTCTGAAGCTTTCTTT. Translation: CASSLLGASEAFF. The chain has TRBV27 and TRBJ1-1, with D perhaps matching TRBD1 (5 bases). The CDR3 loop spans 13 amino acids. Germline V lookup: CDR1 MNHEY, CDR2 SMNVEV (reference sequence). V lost 3 bases to trimming and J lost 6 bases, with 11 bases between them.

The CDR3 loop is CASRSTDGSTDTQYF. In DNA, the CDR3 is TGTGCCAGCAGGTCTACGGACGGAAGCACAGATACGCAGTATTTT. The rearrangement links TRBV27 to TRBJ2-3; unclear D gene. The CDR3 has 15 amino acids. The germline gives CDR1 MNHEY, CDR2 SMNVEV (reference sequence). The V end lost 6 bases, the J end lost 0 bases, and 13 bases lay between the germline ends.

The genes are TRBV5-6 and TRBJ2-5; tentatively, D is TRBD1 or TRBD2 (5 bases each). The V and J ends lost 0 bases and 1 base respectively, with 16 bases between them. The CDR3 is 17 residues long. Germline loops: CDR1 SGHDT, CDR2 YYEEEE. CDR3 residues: CASSLVTFDGAQETQYF. The DNA for the CDR3 is TGTGCCAGCAGCTTGGTCACCTTTGACGGGGCCCAAGAGACCCAGTACTTC.

This chain uses TRBV25-1 with TRBJ2-7, with TRBD2 matching over 11 bases. The CDR3 has 14 residues. V lost 5 bases and J lost 8; bases outside the gene matches: 8. From germline, CDR1 is MGHDK and CDR2 SYGVNS. The CDR3 loop is CASSQGSGGAQQYF. For the CDR3, the DNA is TGTGCCAGCAGTCAAGGTAGCGGGGGGGCCCAGCAGTACTTC.

This clone showed up just once. The rearrangement links TRBV2 to TRBJ2-2; possible D gene TRBD2, 6 bases. CDR1 and CDR2 (germline): SNHLY, FYNNEI. Trimming removed 11 bases at V and 2 bases at J, with 15 bases between. The CDR3 totals 14 residues. This chain's CDR3 is CASGGGDNTGELFF. The CDR3, as DNA: TGTGCCTCAGGCGGCGGGGATAACACCGGGGAGCTGTTTTTT.

V is TRBV6-5 and J is TRBJ2-2; D might be TRBD2 (5 bases). The CDR3 extends over 15 amino acids. Trimming shortened V by 0 bases and J by 0 bases, and 5 bases separated the two germline ends. CDR1 and CDR2 (germline): MNHEY, SVGAGI. For the CDR3, the DNA is TGTGCCAGCAGTTACTCGGGAGCGAACACCGGGGAGCTGTTTTTT. This gives the protein CASSYSGANTGELFF.

The rearrangement uses TRBV28 and TRBJ2-5; perhaps D is TRBD1 or TRBD2 (6 bases each). The germline gives CDR1 MDHEN, CDR2 SYDVKM. The CDR3 sequence is 15 residues long. Between the trimmed V and J ends, which lost 7 bases and 1 base, there was a span of 16 bases. The CDR3, as DNA: TGTGCCAGCACCAGGGGACTGGGGCCCCAAGAGACCCAGTACTTC. It translates to CASTRGLGPQETQYF.

In this sample, this clone turned up once. The same CDR3 is also encoded by other DNA sequences in this sample. The chain uses TRBV10-2 and TRBJ2-7; no definite D call. The CDR3 is made up of 12 amino acids. CDR1 is WSHSY and CDR2 is SAAADI in the germline V gene. V was cut by 2 bases and J by 4 bases, with 6 bases left in between. This CDR3 reads CASSESGYEQYF. DNA for the CDR3: TGCGCCAGCAGTGAGAGTGGGTACGAGCAGTACTTC.

The chain combines TRBV4-3 with TRBJ1-2; 7 bases are shared with TRBD1. In germline, CDR1 is LGHNA, CDR2 YSLEER. This CDR3 has 14 residues. V gave up 4 bases and J gave up 5 bases; unmatched junction bases: 7. The CDR3 region is CASSPTTGAYGYTF. For the CDR3, the DNA is TGCGCCAGCAGCCCTACAACAGGGGCGTATGGCTACACCTTC.

This CDR3 reads CASSVDGRVQDTQYF. The CDR3 nucleotides read TGTGCCAGCAGCGTAGACGGCAGAGTACAGGATACGCAGTATTTT. This chain links TRBV9 with TRBJ2-3; D not resolved. The germline CDR1 and CDR2 sequences are SGDLS and YYNGEE. The V gene lost 0 bases and the J gene lost 6 bases, with 14 bases spanning the gap. The CDR3 is made up of 15 amino acids.

In this sample, this clone turned up once. This sequence joins TRBV9 and TRBJ1-6; 10 bases agree with TRBD1. CDR3 length: 16 amino acids. Germline values: CDR1 SGDLS, CDR2 YYNGEE. The trim removed 3 bases at V and 4 bases at J, leaving 4 bases unmatched. The DNA for the CDR3 is TGTGCCAGCAGCGCCCCGGGACAGGGGTATAATTCACCCCTCCACTTT. It encodes CASSAPGQGYNSPLHF.

The chain links TRBV9 to TRBJ1-1; D ambiguous. The CDR3 contains 14 residues. V lost 3 bases to trimming and J lost 1 base, with 10 bases between them. Germline V gives CDR1 SGDLS, CDR2 YYNGEE. CDR3 DNA: TGTGCCAGCAGCGGAAGTCCACAGAACACTGAAGCTTTCTTT. The encoded protein is CASSGSPQNTEAFF.

This clone has a single count. The chain couples TRBV20-1 to TRBJ2-2; D is ambiguous. CDR1 DFQATT and CDR2 SNEGSKA come from the germline V gene (reference sequence). The CDR3 is 11 residues long. Trimming shortened V by 4 bases and J by 0 bases, and 0 bases separated the two germline ends. This CDR3 reads CSATNTGELFF. In nucleotides, the CDR3 is TGCAGTGCTACGAACACCGGGGAGCTGTTTTTT.

J is TRBJ2-5 and V is TRBV29-1, with 10 nucleotides matching TRBD1. The CDR3 covers 14 residues. Germline assignment: CDR1 SQVTM and CDR2 ANQGSEA. V shed 6 bases, J shed 3 bases, and the junction held 7 bases outside the gene matches. CDR3 loop: CSVPGQGWEETQYF. The CDR3, as DNA: TGCAGCGTCCCGGGACAGGGGTGGGAAGAGACCCAGTACTTC. Full variable domain (remainder filled in from reference TRBV29-1 and TRBJ2-5): SAVISQKPSRDICQRGTSLTIQCQVDSQVTMMFWYRQQPGQSLTLIATANQGSEATYESGFVIDKFPISRPNLTFSTLTVSNMSPEDSSIYLCSVPGQGWEETQYFGPGTRLLVL.

The rearrangement joins TRBV6-1 to TRBJ2-3, with D perhaps matching TRBD1 or TRBD2 (5 bases each). Germline values: CDR1 MNHNS, CDR2 SASEGT. CDR3 length equals 17 residues. With 1 base removed from V and 2 bases from J, the gap between germline ends came to 16 bases. The CDR3 bases are TGTGCCAGCAGTGAAGACCCTCCCCCAGGGACCACAGATACGCAGTATTTT. Translation gives CASSEDPPPGTTDTQYF.

The chain is built from TRBV19 and TRBJ2-7; 9 bases are shared with TRBD1. Losses at the gene ends were 3 bases for V and 3 bases for J; bases not matched to a gene: 0. The CDR3 loop spans 13 amino acids. Per the germline V gene, CDR1 is LNHDA and CDR2 is SQIVND (reference sequence). The chain's CDR3 is CASSMTGGYEQYF. The CDR3 DNA follows: TGTGCCAGTAGTATGACAGGGGGCTACGAGCAGTACTTC. The variable domain in full, with the rest retrieved from reference TRBV19 and TRBJ2-7, is DGGITQSPKYLFRKEGQNVTLSCEQNLNHDAMYWYRQDPGQGLRLIYYSQIVNDFQKGDIAEGYSVSREKKESFPLTVTSAQKNPTAFYLCASSMTGGYEQYFGPGTRLTVT.

The chain is built from TRBV6-1 and TRBJ2-3; D is perhaps TRBD2 (6 bases). V was cut by 10 bases and J by 0 bases, with 11 bases left in between. The CDR3 spans 13 residues. Looked up from germline, CDR1 is MNHNS and CDR2 is SASEGT. The CDR3 DNA reads as TGTGCCACCATTGGGACTAGCACAGATACGCAGTATTTT. This gives the protein CATIGTSTDTQYF.